Here is one T cell receptor (beta chain) with its context. The record originates from a study of control samples from healthy donors and cancer patients. Germline assignment: CDR1 SGHTA and CDR2 FQGTGA. V trimming: 0 bases; J trimming: 10 bases; junction bases outside the gene matches: 9. This CDR3 has 15 residues. Only in-frame clones appear in the TCRdb table, and some are missing; sequencing was by immunoSEQ multiplex PCR. Among about 95,000 clones listed, approximately 80% were seen once. This TCR derives from a man aged 25-40 years in good health. The V gene is TRBV7-3, the J gene TRBJ2-1; 7 bases are a match to TRBD1. Sequencing was performed on blood. The CDR3 DNA reads as TGTGCCAGCAGCTTAACAGGGGGCAACTGGGGAGAGCAGTTCTTC. Translation: CASSLTGGNWGEQFF.